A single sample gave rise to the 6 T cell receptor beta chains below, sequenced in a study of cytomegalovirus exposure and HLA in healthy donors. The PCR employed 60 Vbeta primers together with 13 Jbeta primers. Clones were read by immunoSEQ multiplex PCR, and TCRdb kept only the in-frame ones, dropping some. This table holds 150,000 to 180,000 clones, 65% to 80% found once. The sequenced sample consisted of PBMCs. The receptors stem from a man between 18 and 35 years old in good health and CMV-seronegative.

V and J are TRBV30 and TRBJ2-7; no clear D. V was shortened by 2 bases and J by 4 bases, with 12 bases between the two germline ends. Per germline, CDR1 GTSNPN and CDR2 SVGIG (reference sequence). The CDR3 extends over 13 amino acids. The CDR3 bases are TGTGCCTGGAGTTTGGAGACCGCATACGAGCAGTACTTC. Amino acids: CAWSLETAYEQYF.

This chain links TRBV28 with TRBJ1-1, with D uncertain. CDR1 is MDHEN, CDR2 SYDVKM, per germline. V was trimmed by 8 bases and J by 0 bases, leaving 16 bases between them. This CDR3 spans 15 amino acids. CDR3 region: CASREDGGMNTEAFF. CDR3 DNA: TGTGCCAGCCGAGAAGACGGAGGGATGAACACTGAAGCTTTCTTT.

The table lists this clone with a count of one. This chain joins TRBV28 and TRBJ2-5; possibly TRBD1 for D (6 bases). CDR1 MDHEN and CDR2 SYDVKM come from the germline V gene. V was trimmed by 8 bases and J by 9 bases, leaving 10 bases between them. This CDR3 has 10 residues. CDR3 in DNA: TGTGCCAGCGGTCCAGGGGCCCAGTACTTC. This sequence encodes CASGPGAQYF.

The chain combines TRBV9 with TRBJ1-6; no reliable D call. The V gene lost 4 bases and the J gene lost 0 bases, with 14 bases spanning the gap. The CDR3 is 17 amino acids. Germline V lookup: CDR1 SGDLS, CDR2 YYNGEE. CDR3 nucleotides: TGTGCCAGCAGCCCCTTTGGCACAAGCTCCTATAATTCACCCCTCCACTTT. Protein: CASSPFGTSSYNSPLHF.

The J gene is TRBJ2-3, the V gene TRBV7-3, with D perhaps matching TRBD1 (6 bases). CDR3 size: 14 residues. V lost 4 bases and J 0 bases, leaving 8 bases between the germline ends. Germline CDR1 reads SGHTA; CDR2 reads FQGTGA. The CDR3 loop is CASSSGASTDTQYF. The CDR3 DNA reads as TGTGCCAGCAGCTCAGGGGCTAGCACAGATACGCAGTATTTT.

The CDR3 region has the DNA TGTGCCAGCAGCTTTGGCCCCGAATACACTGAAGCTTTCTTT. Translation: CASSFGPEYTEAFF. V is TRBV11-2 and J is TRBJ1-1; no reliable D call. This CDR3 region has 14 residues. Germline V gene data show CDR1 as SGHAT and CDR2 as FQNNGV. Trimming took off 3 bases at V and 3 bases at J, with 11 bases between the two ends.